The 10 T cell receptor beta chains in this list originate from one sample, sequenced in a study of T cells after yellow fever vaccination. MiXCR was run by TCRdb on the 5' RACE reads, yielding one entry per CDR3 protein. There are approximately 510,000 distinct CDR3 sequences in the sample; 21% occur only once, and 15% to 20% lies in the top ten. This specimen was PBMCs, taken more than 20 days after the first yellow fever vaccination. All receptors derive from a young man who received the YFV17D yellow fever vaccine.

The rearrangement links TRBV20-1 to TRBJ1-5; no definite D call. Germline CDR1 DFQATT, CDR2 SNEGSKA (reference sequence). V lost 5 bases and J lost 5, with 13 bases in between. This CDR3 contains 13 residues. The CDR3 is CSARIGLHQPQHF. The CDR3 DNA is TGCAGTGCTCGGATAGGGCTCCATCAGCCCCAGCATTTT.

The V call is TRBV25-1, the J call TRBJ1-1; D gene unclear. Trimming took 1 base from V and 12 from J, leaving 12 bases between them. The CDR3 is 12 residues long. Looked up from germline, CDR1 is MGHDK and CDR2 is SYGVNS. The CDR3 here is CASSESGSSTFF. DNA of the CDR3: TGTGCCAGCAGTGAATCGGGATCGTCGACTTTCTTT.

This clonotype came up a few times. This chain uses TRBV7-2 with TRBJ2-5; 7 bases align to TRBD2. This CDR3 comprises 14 residues. Germline loops: CDR1 SGHTA, CDR2 FQGNSA. After removal of 6 bases from V and 0 bases from J, the junction contained 4 bases not matched to a gene. The CDR3 DNA follows: TGTGCCAGCAGAACCCGGGGGGACCAAGAGACCCAGTACTTC. Its translation is CASRTRGDQETQYF.

The sample holds a few counts of this clonotype. The chain joins TRBV7-2 to TRBJ2-7; TRBD2 aligns across 7 bases. Trimming cost V 8 bases and J 3 bases; bases outside gene matches: 7. The V gene's germline CDR1 is SGHTA and CDR2 FQGNSA. The CDR3 spans 13 residues. The CDR3 DNA is TGTGCCAGCGGGGGGGACTACCGCTACGAGCAGTACTTC. It yields the protein CASGGDYRYEQYF.

This clonotype was counted only a few times. This chain joins TRBV7-2 and TRBJ2-2, with TRBD2 identical over 11 bases. CDR3 length equals 15 residues. J gave up 5 bases and V 5 bases, and 4 bases lay outside the gene matches. Germline V CDR1 and CDR2: SGHTA, FQGNSA. The CDR3 nucleotides read TGTGCCAGCAGCGCGGGACTAGCGGTAACCGGGGAGCTGTTTTTT. Translated, it gives CASSAGLAVTGELFF.

The CDR3 DNA reads TGCAGCGCGAACCGGGACGGAGTTACTGAAGCTTTCTTT. This gives the protein CSANRDGVTEAFF. The chain has TRBV29-1 and TRBJ1-1; TRBD1 might be the D (5 bases). V gave up 7 bases and J gave up 5 bases, with 17 bases separating them. Germline assignment: CDR1 SQVTM and CDR2 ANQGSEA. The CDR3 runs to 13 residues. Drawing the rest from reference TRBV29-1 and TRBJ1-1, the complete variable domain is SAVISQKPSRDICQRGTSLTIQCQVDSQVTMMFWYRQQPGQSLTLIATANQGSEATYESGFVIDKFPISRPNLTFSTLTVSNMSPEDSSIYLCSANRDGVTEAFFGQGTRLTVV.

J is TRBJ1-1 and V is TRBV7-9; 7 bases map to TRBD1. Germline V gives CDR1 SEHNR, CDR2 FQNEAQ (reference sequence). V was clipped by 3 bases and J by 10 bases; unmatched bases: 5. The CDR3 covers 12 residues. The CDR3 nucleotides are TGTGCCAGCAGCTTTGACAGGGTAACAGCTTTCTTT. Its protein product is CASSFDRVTAFF.

In this sample, this clonotype turned up a few times. This rearrangement joins TRBV7-2 to TRBJ2-5; D remains ambiguous. Trimming left V 3 bases short and J 4 bases short, with 12 bases between. Germline V gene lookup returns CDR1 SGHTA and CDR2 FQGNSA. This CDR3 has 14 amino acids. CDR3 sequence: CASSFTPPGETQYF. For the CDR3, the DNA is TGTGCCAGCAGCTTTACTCCCCCAGGAGAGACCCAGTACTTC.

This clonotype was observed a few times. The chain couples TRBV7-2 to TRBJ1-6; no reliable D call. Per the germline V gene, CDR1 is SGHTA and CDR2 is FQGNSA. The V gene lost 7 bases and the J gene lost 4 bases, with 5 bases spanning the gap. CDR3 length: 12 residues. The CDR3: CASNYYNSPLHF. DNA of the CDR3: TGTGCCAGCAACTATTATAATTCACCCCTCCACTTT.

In its sample, this clonotype was seen a few times. V usage is TRBV5-6 and J usage is TRBJ1-5, with D possibly matching TRBD1 (5 bases). V lost 4 bases and J 1 base, leaving 9 bases between the germline ends. The CDR3 is 14 residues long. From germline, CDR1 is SGHDT and CDR2 YYEEEE. CDR3: CASSTRQSNQPQHF. The CDR3 DNA reads as TGTGCCAGCAGCACCAGACAGAGCAATCAGCCCCAGCATTTT.